A selection of T cell receptor beta chains follows, all from one sample in a study of blood T cell repertoires in COVID-19. Libraries were prepared by immunoSEQ multiplex PCR; TCRdb keeps only in-frame clonotypes and omits some of them. The sample includes about 250,000 clones, roughly 84% of them seen just once. Sequencing was carried out using peripheral blood. The receptors were sampled from a middle-aged woman who had recovered from COVID-19. The CDR3 runs from the conserved cysteine through the conserved F or W. D genes are given only for firm matches. Clone size appears in some rows only: once, few, many, or a class for an expanded clone.

size	D	V	J	DNA	CDR3
.	.	TRBV19	TRBJ1-1	TGTGCCAGTACTAACAGGGCAGTTGGCACTGAAGCTTTCTTT	CASTNRAVGTEAFF
.	.	TRBV20-1	TRBJ2-6	TGCAGTGCTAGTTCAGGGAGGATGGTCGGGGCCAACGTCCTGACTTTC	CSASSGRMVGANVLTF
.	TRBD2	TRBV7-7	TRBJ2-1	TGTGCTAGCAGCGCTCGGACTAGCCCCTACAATGAGCAGTTCTTC	CASSARTSPYNEQFF
.	.	TRBV10-3	TRBJ1-2	TGTGCCATCAGCCTCCGGGACACACATACCTTC	CAISLRDTHTF
.	TRBD1	TRBV6-2/TRBV6-3	TRBJ2-7	TGTGCCAGCAGTTACCCAACCGGGACAGGGTTCTTATCTTCTATCTACGAGCAGTACTTC	CASSYPTGTGFLSSIYEQYF
.	TRBD1	TRBV19	TRBJ1-6	TGTGCCAGTAGTATAGCAGGGACAGGGATTTCACCCCTCCACTTT	CASSIAGTGISPLHF
once	.	TRBV5-5	TRBJ1-2	TGTGCCAGCACCAACCCGGGGTCTAACTATGGCTACACCTTC	CASTNPGSNYGYTF
.	TRBD1	TRBV19	TRBJ1-2	TGTGCCAGTAGTATTACAGGGGTTTCTAACTATGGCTACACCTTC	CASSITGVSNYGYTF
.	.	TRBV6-2/TRBV6-3	TRBJ1-1	TGTGCCAGCAGTTACCCCTCGGGCAGGGGAGACGCTGAAGCTTTCTTT	CASSYPSGRGDAEAFF
.	.	TRBV7-6	TRBJ2-6	TGTGCCAGCAGCCACAGGCCCTCCTCTGGGGCCAACGTCCTGACTTTC	CASSHRPSSGANVLTF
.	TRBD1	TRBV28	TRBJ2-2	TGTGCCAGCACCCAAGGGGGGACAGGGGGCCGGACCGGGGAGCTGTTTTTT	CASTQGGTGGRTGELFF
.	TRBD1	TRBV6-5	TRBJ2-1	TGTGCCAGCAGAGGACAGGACTACAATGAGCAGTTCTTC	CASRGQDYNEQFF
few	.	TRBV7-6	TRBJ1-1	TGTGCCAGCTCCCCGACAGAGGCGAACACTGAAGCTTTCTTT	CASSPTEANTEAFF
.	.	TRBV2	TRBJ2-2	TGTGCCAGCAACACGGGACACACTAACACCGGGGAGCTGTTTTTT	CASNTGHTNTGELFF
.	TRBD2	TRBV7-2	TRBJ2-1	TGTGCCAGCAGCTCCCGGGCGACTAGCGGGAGGCAGAATGAGCAGTTCTTC	CASSSRATSGRQNEQFF
.	.	TRBV29-1	TRBJ1-2	TGCAGCGGGGCGGGCTTGAACTATGGCTACACCTTC	CSGAGLNYGYTF
.	.	TRBV11-2	TRBJ1-5	TGTGCCAGCAGCTTGGACTTACACGGCCTTCAGCATTTT	CASSLDLHGLQHF
once	.	TRBV4-2	TRBJ1-2	TGTGCCAGCAGCCAGCGGGAAGCTGGCTACACCTTC	CASSQREAGYTF
.	.	TRBV7-2	TRBJ2-7	TGTGCCAGCAGCCCGCGACTGGGCTCCTACGAGCAGTACTTC	CASSPRLGSYEQYF
.	.	TRBV7-8	TRBJ2-5	TGTGCCAGCAGCTCTACAGGGATGGAGACCCAGTACTTC	CASSSTGMETQYF
.	TRBD1	TRBV5-1	TRBJ2-5	TGCGCCAGCAGCTCACTTGGGTTGGGACAGCAAGAGACCCAGTACTTC	CASSSLGLGQQETQYF
.	TRBD1	TRBV6-5	TRBJ1-5	TGTGCCAGCACCGGGACAGGGGGCAGCAATCAGCCCCAGCATTTT	CASTGTGGSNQPQHF
.	TRBD1	TRBV29-1	TRBJ2-7	TGCAGCGTTTCCGGGGGACAGGGGAGGTACGAGCAGTACTTC	CSVSGGQGRYEQYF
.	TRBD1	TRBV19	TRBJ1-2	TGTGCCAGTACCAGCAGGGGGTATCCTAACTATGGCTACACCTTC	CASTSRGYPNYGYTF
.	TRBD2	TRBV7-4	TRBJ2-2	TGTGCCAGCAGCTTAGCGGGGGGGACCTTAGGAGGGGAGCTGTTTTTT	CASSLAGGTLGGELFF
.	TRBD1	TRBV11-3	TRBJ2-5	TGTGCCAGCAGCTTAGATCTTCCATTGGGACAGGGGTTGGAGACCCAGTACTTC	CASSLDLPLGQGLETQYF
.	TRBD1	TRBV7-2	TRBJ1-2	TGTGCCAGCAGCTTGACCAGGGGGCAGCATGGCTACACCTTC	CASSLTRGQHGYTF
.	.	TRBV15	TRBJ1-2	TGTGCCACCAGCAGGGGCGGGGTTCCCTATGGCTACACCTTC	CATSRGGVPYGYTF
.	.	TRBV7-2	TRBJ1-2	TGTGCCAGCAGCTCGTACCCCGCCGGGGACTACACCTTC	CASSSYPAGDYTF
.	.	TRBV29-1	TRBJ1-1	TGCAGCGCTGGTGAGACTGAAGCTTTCTTT	CSAGETEAFF
.	.	TRBV6-5	TRBJ1-2	TGTGCCAGCAGTCTAGACAGGCACCCAACCTATGGCTACACCTTC	CASSLDRHPTYGYTF
.	TRBD1	TRBV7-2	TRBJ1-2	TGTGCCAGCAGCTTACGGAGGGGGCCAGTTCAGCCTAACTATGGCTACACCTTC	CASSLRRGPVQPNYGYTF
.	TRBD1	TRBV19	TRBJ2-3	TGTGCCAGTAGTATGCCGGGACAGGGGTTAGAAGATACGCAGTATTTT	CASSMPGQGLEDTQYF
.	TRBD1	TRBV19	TRBJ1-2	TGTGCCAGTAGTACCCAGACAGGGGGCTTAGGCTACACCTTC	CASSTQTGGLGYTF
.	TRBD2	TRBV5-8	TRBJ2-1	TGTGCCAGCAGCGGGCGCCCCCGGATTAGCGGGATGAGCTCCTACAATGAGCAGTTCTTC	CASSGRPRISGMSSYNEQFF
.	TRBD2	TRBV7-2	TRBJ2-7	TGTGCCAGCAGCTTGGGGGGACTAGCCGAGCAGTACTTC	CASSLGGLAEQYF
once	TRBD2	TRBV24-1	TRBJ2-3	TGTGCCACCAGTGACCAGCGGGAGGGCACAGATACGCAGTATTTT	CATSDQREGTDTQYF
.	.	TRBV6-2/TRBV6-3	TRBJ2-3	TGTGCCAGCAGCACGGACAGCAGAAGAAGCACGGATACGCAGTATTTT	CASSTDSRRSTDTQYF
.	.	TRBV18	TRBJ1-1	TGTGCCAGCTCAGTAGACAGCTACACTGAAGCTTTCTTT	CASSVDSYTEAFF
.	.	TRBV6-2/TRBV6-3	TRBJ2-7	TGTGCCAGCAGCCAAGGACTCTACGAGCAGTACTTC	CASSQGLYEQYF
.	.	TRBV30	TRBJ1-1	TGTGCCTGGAGTGAGACAGAGAACACTGAAGCTTTCTTT	CAWSETENTEAFF
.	.	TRBV15	TRBJ1-4	TGTGCCACCAGCAGAGATCAGGGCTCGGAAAAACTGTTTTTT	CATSRDQGSEKLFF
.	TRBD1	TRBV27	TRBJ2-7	TGTGCCAGCAGTTTGGCCGAGGGACAGGCCTACGAGCAGTACTTC	CASSLAEGQAYEQYF
.	.	TRBV27	TRBJ2-1	TGTGCCAGCAGTACTCTGGAGAGCTCCTACAATGAGCAGTTCTTC	CASSTLESSYNEQFF
.	TRBD1	TRBV7-9	TRBJ2-7	TGTGCCAGCAGCTTCGGACAGGGAGACGAGCAGTACTTC	CASSFGQGDEQYF
.	TRBD1	TRBV5-1	TRBJ1-6	TGCGCCAGCAGCCCGGGACAGGGGAATTCACCCCTCCACTTT	CASSPGQGNSPLHF
.	.	TRBV4-3	TRBJ1-4	TGCGCCAGCAGCCAAGAAAGACAGATTAATGAAAAACTGTTTTTT	CASSQERQINEKLFF
.	TRBD2	TRBV13	TRBJ2-1	TGTGCCAGCACCAATTTTGGACTAGCGGGGGTCAATGAGCAGTTCTTC	CASTNFGLAGVNEQFF
.	.	TRBV4-3	TRBJ1-4	TGCGCCAGCAGCCAAGATACGGGGTCTAATGAAAAACTGTTTTTT	CASSQDTGSNEKLFF
.	.	TRBV24-1	TRBJ2-7	TGTGCCACCAGTGATTCTCGGGTGCCTTCCTACGAGCAGTACTTC	CATSDSRVPSYEQYF
.	.	TRBV4-3	TRBJ2-2	TGCGCCAGCAGCCAACGGGGGGCGGGGATCGGGGAGCTGTTTTTT	CASSQRGAGIGELFF
.	.	TRBV11-3	TRBJ2-3	TGTGCCAGCAGCTTAAACTTTAAAGATACGCAGTATTTT	CASSLNFKDTQYF
.	TRBD2	TRBV7-9	TRBJ2-1	TGTGCCAGCAGCCCCCGCGCTAGCGGGAGTATTGAGCAGTTCTTC	CASSPRASGSIEQFF
.	.	TRBV27	TRBJ1-3	TGTGCCAGCAGTTTATCCTATGGGACTTCTGGAAACACCATATATTTT	CASSLSYGTSGNTIYF
.	.	TRBV4-2	TRBJ2-7	TGTGCCAGCAGCCAAGACAGGGCAGGGCGGCACTACGAGCAGTACTTC	CASSQDRAGRHYEQYF